Shown below are 24 T cell receptor beta chains from a single sample sequenced in a study of T cell clonality in common variable immunodeficiency. The assay was immunoSEQ multiplex PCR, and TCRdb's table has in-frame clones only and misses some. Reported are about 42,000 clones, none seen only once; the ten largest carry 2.8%. Source material: peripheral blood mononuclear cells. The receptors were gathered from a person aged 18-70 years in good health.

A few counts support this clone. The CDR3 extends 3 residues past the end of the read, so its final part is completed from the germline J gene. This chain uses TRBV19 with TRBJ2-7; 13 bases fit TRBD2. CDR3 length: 16 amino acids. V was pared by 5 bases and J by 6 bases, with 10 bases of the junction left unmatched. Per germline, CDR1 LNHDA and CDR2 SQIVND (reference sequence). CDR3: CASSVPSGTSGAEQYF. The sequenced CDR3 bases are TGTGCCAGTAGTGTTCCATCCGGGACTAGCGGGGCCGAG.

This clone occurred a few times. CDR3 sequence reads: CASSLLFHTQYF. The part of the CDR3 DNA that was read is TGTGCCAGCAGCTTACTCTTCCATACG. This sequence joins TRBV11-2 and TRBJ2-3; D remains ambiguous. The CDR3 end is not reached by the read, which stops 3 residues before it; the germline J gene fills it in. The CDR3 has 12 amino acids. Trimming left V 2 bases short and J 7 bases short, with 7 bases between. Germline CDR1 reads SGHAT; CDR2 reads FQNNGV.

Many counts were recorded for this clone. The read ends 3 residues before the CDR3 terminus; that terminus is restored from the germline J gene. The chain employs TRBV29-1 and TRBJ1-2; no clear D gene. Germline V gene sequence: CDR1 SQVTM, CDR2 ANQGSEA. The CDR3 is made up of 12 amino acids. V was trimmed by 6 bases and J by 3 bases, leaving 11 bases between them. The covered CDR3 bases are TGCAGCGTCGATCAGGAACACTATGGC. Protein sequence: CSVDQEHYG. The entire CDR3 sequence reads CSVDQEHYGYTF. Together with reference TRBV29-1 and TRBJ1-2, the CDR3 gives the full variable domain: SAVISQKPSRDICQRGTSLTIQCQVDSQVTMMFWYRQQPGQSLTLIATANQGSEATYESGFVIDKFPISRPNLTFSTLTVSNMSPEDSSIYLCSVDQEHYGYTFGSGTRLTVV.

This clone was detected ten times or more. The missing CDR3 end, 3 residues past where the read stops, is filled in from the germline J gene. The gene calls are TRBV10-1 and TRBJ1-5; 10 bases align to TRBD1. The trim removed 7 bases at V and 3 bases at J, leaving 6 bases unmatched. The CDR3 spans 15 residues. Germline V gene lookup returns CDR1 WNHNN and CDR2 SYGVQD (reference sequence). The CDR3: CASTLGTGDNQPQHF. Partial CDR3 DNA: TGCGCCAGCACCTTGGGGACAGGGGACAATCAGCCC.

Many counts were recorded for this clone. The read is 3 residues too short to cover the CDR3 end, so that end is filled in from the germline J gene. The chain has TRBV20-1 and TRBJ2-7; 7 bases are shared with TRBD2. Germline CDR1 is DFQATT and CDR2 is SNEGSKA (reference sequence). CDR3 size: 14 residues. J was trimmed by 2 bases and V by 3 bases; bases with no gene match: 7. The CDR3 DNA, read in part, is TGCAGTGCTAGTGGGGGACTAAGTCCCTACGAG. Its translation is CSASGGLSPYE. The full CDR3 sequence reads CSASGGLSPYEQYF.

This clone was seen repeatedly, ten times or more. The CDR3 end falls 3 residues outside the read, so it is completed with the germline J gene. This sequence joins TRBV7-3 and TRBJ2-3; possible D gene TRBD2, 7 bases. With 2 bases removed from V and 5 bases from J, the gap between germline ends came to 14 bases. This CDR3 region has 15 residues. Germline CDR1 and CDR2: SGHTA and FQGTGA. The covered CDR3 bases are TGTGCCAGCAGCTTAGCGGGGGCCAAGGGAGATACG. Its protein is CASSLAGAKGDT. In full, the CDR3 is CASSLAGAKGDTQYF.

This clone was recorded at least ten times. The read ends 3 residues shy of where the CDR3 ends; the end is completed using the germline J gene. This sequence joins TRBV7-9 and TRBJ2-7; D is possibly TRBD1 (6 bases). V lost 5 bases, J lost 3 bases, and 11 bases lay in between. The CDR3 sequence is 13 residues long. Germline V gives CDR1 SEHNR, CDR2 FQNEAQ (reference sequence). CDR3 DNA, as far as it was read: TGTGCCAGCAGCCCGGACAGTGTCTACGAG. Its translation: CASSPDSVYE. The complete CDR3 protein is CASSPDSVYEQYF. Full variable domain (missing parts from reference TRBV7-9 and TRBJ2-7): DTGVSQNPRHKITKRGQNVTFRCDPISEHNRLYWYRQTLGQGPEFLTYFQNEAQLEKSRLLSDRFSAERPKGSFSTLEIQRTEQGDSAMYLCASSPDSVYEQYFGPGTRLTVT.

This clone was detected many times. The read ends 3 residues shy of where the CDR3 ends; the end is completed using the germline J gene. V is TRBV7-9 and J is TRBJ2-7, with a tentative D call TRBD1 (5 bases). V was pared by 4 bases and J by 1 base, with 14 bases between. The CDR3 is made up of 15 amino acids. Germline CDR1 SEHNR, CDR2 FQNEAQ (reference sequence). The part of the CDR3 DNA that was read is TGTGCCAGCAGCTCTTACAGGCGGCAGTCCTACGAG. Translated, it gives CASSSYRRQSYE. The full CDR3 protein is CASSSYRRQSYEQYF.

This clone has a count of ten or more. CDR3 DNA, as far as it was read: TGCAGTGCTAGGGAACCAGGGGATCCCGGGGAG. Translated: CSAREPGDPGE. The entire CDR3 protein is CSAREPGDPGELFF. The V gene is TRBV20-1, the J gene TRBJ2-2; perhaps TRBD1 as D (6 bases). The read ends 3 residues early relative to the CDR3; the germline J gene fills the gap. CDR1 DFQATT and CDR2 SNEGSKA come from the germline V gene (reference sequence). Trimming stripped 3 bases from V and 6 bases from J, with 14 bases between. The CDR3 length is 14 residues.

There are many counts of this clone. The read terminates 3 residues before the CDR3 end, so the remaining end is supplied by the germline J gene. The gene calls are TRBV20-1 and TRBJ2-5, with a weak D call TRBD1 (6 bases). The CDR3 has 14 amino acids. V was clipped by 4 bases and J by 2 bases, with 14 bases between them. CDR1 is DFQATT and CDR2 is SNEGSKA in the germline V gene (reference sequence). The CDR3 is CSANRVQGQETQYF. CDR3 DNA, as far as it was read: TGCAGTGCTAACAGGGTCCAGGGTCAAGAGACC.

This clone has a count of ten or more. The read halts 3 residues ahead of the CDR3 end, with the missing end drawn from the germline J gene. This sequence joins TRBV19 and TRBJ1-5, with a weak D call TRBD1 (6 bases). V dropped 7 bases and J dropped 5 bases, with 9 bases sitting between them. CDR1 is LNHDA and CDR2 is SQIVND in the germline V gene (reference sequence). CDR3 length: 12 residues. The CDR3 sequence is CASKDSYQPQHF. CDR3 DNA (partial): TGTGCCAGTAAGGACAGCTATCAGCCC.

The table lists this clone with many counts. Read coverage stops 3 residues before the CDR3 terminus; the germline J gene supplies the remainder. This chain joins TRBV20-1 and TRBJ2-3, with 13 bases identical to TRBD2. The V gene's germline CDR1 is DFQATT and CDR2 SNEGSKA (reference sequence). The CDR3 is 18 amino acids. With 0 bases clipped from V and 7 bases from J, the junction kept 13 bases outside the gene matches. The sequenced CDR3 bases are TGCAGTGCTAGAGAGGCTGGCCTTACTAGCGGGGGGGCTTATACG. Its protein product is CSAREAGLTSGGAYT. The entire CDR3 protein reads CSAREAGLTSGGAYTQYF.

This clone has ten or more counts. The read terminates 3 residues ahead of where the CDR3 ends, so the germline J gene completes it. The J gene is TRBJ2-5, the V gene TRBV5-1; TRBD1 agrees at 8 bases. Germline V CDR1 and CDR2: SGHRS, YFSETQ. The CDR3 is 13 amino acids. With 4 bases clipped from V and 3 bases from J, the junction kept 2 bases outside the gene matches. CDR3: CASSPTGEETQYF. CDR3 DNA, as far as it was read: TGCGCCAGCAGCCCGACAGGGGAAGAGACC.

This clone was observed many times. The CDR3 is cut off 3 residues early in the read; its end comes from the germline J gene. The J gene is TRBJ1-4, the V gene TRBV20-1; 8 nucleotides line up with TRBD1. The CDR3 sequence is 19 residues long. V was clipped by 5 bases and J by 7 bases; unmatched bases: 24. Germline assignment: CDR1 DFQATT and CDR2 SNEGSKA (reference sequence). CDR3 residues: CSAPPPSGTGANIGEKLFF. The sequenced part of the CDR3 DNA is TGCAGTGCTCCCCCACCATCCGGGACAGGAGCAAACATTGGTGAAAAA.

This clone has ten or more counts. The CDR3 goes on 3 residues after the read ends, and that part is filled in from the germline J gene. This chain uses TRBV6-2 or TRBV6-3 with TRBJ2-1; D is ambiguous. The CDR3 covers 11 residues. CDR1 and CDR2 (germline): MNHEY, SVGEGT. V was shortened by 2 bases and J by 9 bases, with 5 bases between the two germline ends. The CDR3 bases that were read are TGTGCCAGCAGTTACCGCGGTGAG. This encodes CASSYRGE. The CDR3 in its entirety is CASSYRGEQFF.

This clone was picked up many times. The sequenced fragment ends 3 residues before the CDR3 boundary, so the rest is inferred from the germline J gene. The chain combines TRBV5-1 with TRBJ2-2, with 12 bases aligning to TRBD2. CDR1 SGHRS and CDR2 YFSETQ come from the germline V gene. The CDR3 has 14 residues. After removal of 4 bases from V and 5 bases from J, the junction contained 0 bases not matched to a gene. The sequenced CDR3 bases are TGCGCCAGCAGCGGACTAGCGGGGACCGGGGAG. This encodes CASSGLAGTGE. From start to end, the CDR3 is CASSGLAGTGELFF.

The table lists this clone with many counts. The read gets to within 3 residues of the CDR3 end, and the germline J gene fills in the rest. V and J are TRBV20-1 and TRBJ2-5; 8 bases align to TRBD2. CDR1 and CDR2 (germline): DFQATT, SNEGSKA (reference sequence). Trimming removed 3 bases from V and 5 bases from J; junction bases left unmatched: 17. The CDR3 sequence is 17 residues long. CDR3 DNA (partial): TGCAGTGCTAGTCCCACCCTAAACCGGGGGGGCCGGGAGACC. It specifies CSASPTLNRGGRET. The whole CDR3 sequence is CSASPTLNRGGRETQYF.

Details on this clone: The read comes to an end 3 residues before the CDR3 does, leaving the germline J gene to fill in the end. The chain couples TRBV7-6 to TRBJ2-3; 11 nucleotides agree with TRBD2. There are 15 residues in the CDR3. In germline, CDR1 is SGHVS, CDR2 FNYEAQ. The CDR3 loop is CASSPPTSGVETQYF. The CDR3 bases that were read are TGTGCCAGCAGCCCTCCGACTAGCGGGGTGGAGACG. The full variable domain, with the rest looked up from reference TRBV7-6 and TRBJ2-3, is GAGVSQSPRYKVTKRGQDVALRCDPISGHVSLYWYRQALGQGPEFLTYFNYEAQQDKSGLPNDRFSAERPEGSISTLTIQRTEQRDSAMYRCASSPPTSGVETQYFGPGTRLTVL.

This clone has a count of ten or more. The read ends 3 residues shy of where the CDR3 ends; the end is completed using the germline J gene. The J gene is TRBJ2-2, the V gene TRBV29-1; D is perhaps TRBD1 or TRBD2 (5 bases each). The CDR3 is 14 amino acids. V gave up 4 bases and J gave up 3 bases, with 12 bases separating them. From germline, CDR1 is SQVTM and CDR2 ANQGSEA. CDR3 bases read: TGCAGCGTTGGGAGAGGGGTTGACACCGGGGAG. It specifies CSVGRGVDTGE. The CDR3 as a whole reads CSVGRGVDTGELFF.

This clone has at least ten counts. The read terminates 3 residues ahead of where the CDR3 ends, so the germline J gene completes it. The chain is built from TRBV15 and TRBJ1-3; 11 bases match TRBD1. Germline CDR1 LNHNV, CDR2 YYDKDF (reference sequence). The CDR3 is 17 residues long. Germline trimming cut 0 bases from V and 9 bases from J; bases unmatched to any gene: 10. CDR3 loop: CATSRELRTGGSGTIYF. The CDR3 bases that were read are TGTGCCACCAGCAGAGAACTTCGGACAGGGGGCTCAGGCACC.

This clone was counted only a few times. The read terminates 3 residues before the CDR3 end, so the remaining end is supplied by the germline J gene. The chain links TRBV5-6 to TRBJ1-5; possibly TRBD1 for D (5 bases). The germline V and J ends were trimmed by 4 bases and 2 bases, with 13 bases remaining between them. CDR1 is SGHDT and CDR2 is YYEEEE in the germline V gene. This CDR3 has 15 amino acids. The DNA read from the CDR3 is TGTGCCAGCAGCCCCGGGGGGATAGGCAATCAGCCC. It encodes CASSPGGIGNQP. The CDR3 in full is CASSPGGIGNQPQHF.

A few counts support this clone. Coverage ceases 3 residues before the CDR3 finishes, and the germline J gene fills in the end. This sequence joins TRBV2 and TRBJ2-3, with TRBD2 as a possible D gene (5 bases). Germline assignment: CDR1 SNHLY and CDR2 FYNNEI. CDR3 length: 13 residues. The CDR3 loop reads CAGATAGDQPQYF. CDR3 DNA, as far as it was read: TGTGCCGGCGCTACCGCCGGGGATCAGCCG.

This clone has at least ten counts. Read sequence stops 3 residues before the CDR3 end, and the germline J gene provides the missing end. The V gene is TRBV9, the J gene TRBJ1-4; D is unclear. Germline CDR1 reads SGDLS; CDR2 reads YYNGEE. The ends were cut back, 0 bases at V and 5 bases at J, with 8 bases in the middle. The CDR3 is made up of 14 amino acids. The CDR3 loop reads CASSVGSSNEKLFF. The covered CDR3 bases are TGTGCCAGCAGCGTAGGCAGTTCCAATGAAAAA.

This clone was observed many times. The read terminates 3 residues ahead of where the CDR3 ends, so the germline J gene completes it. The chain joins TRBV5-1 to TRBJ2-1; 7 nucleotides agree with TRBD2. The CDR3 is 15 residues long. The V and J ends lost 6 bases and 5 bases, in that order; junction bases with no gene match: 11. The germline V gene has CDR1 SGHRS and CDR2 YFSETQ. Here the CDR3 reads CASNKRDSGNNEQFF. Incomplete CDR3 DNA: TGCGCCAGCAACAAGCGGGACTCGGGGAACAATGAG.